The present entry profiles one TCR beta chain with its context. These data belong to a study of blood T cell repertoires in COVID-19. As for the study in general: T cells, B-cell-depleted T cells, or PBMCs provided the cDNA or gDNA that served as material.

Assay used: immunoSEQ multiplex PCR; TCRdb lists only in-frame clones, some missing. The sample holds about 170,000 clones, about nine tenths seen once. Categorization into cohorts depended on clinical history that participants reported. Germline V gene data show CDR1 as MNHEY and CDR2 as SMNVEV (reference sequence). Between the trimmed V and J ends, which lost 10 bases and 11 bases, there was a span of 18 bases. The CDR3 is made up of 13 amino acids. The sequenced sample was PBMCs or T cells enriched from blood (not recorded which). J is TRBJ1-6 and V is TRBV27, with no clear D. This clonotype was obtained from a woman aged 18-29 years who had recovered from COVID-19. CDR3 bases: TGTGCCACCAAAGACATAGCGGCAACACCCCTCCACTTT. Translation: CATKDIAATPLHF.